These T cell receptor beta chains were read from a single sample in a study of post-analysis software for immune sequencing data. TCRdb fed the PCR reads into MiXCR, producing one record per CDR3 protein. The sample has approximately 660,000 distinct CDR3 sequences, 55% to 70% seen once; the top ten hold over 9%. The source material was blood. The origin of the receptors is a girl aged 2 to 9 with multiple sclerosis. Each CDR3 is given with its conserved first and last residue. Fields, in order: CDR3 protein, CDR3 DNA, J gene, V gene, clone size, D gene. The D gene is left open where the match is weak. Size values are once, few and many counts, or a class for expanded clones, and some rows have none.

CDR3: CASGLVRSSGGTGELFF
DNA: TGTGCTAGTGGTTTGGTACGGTCTAGCGGGGGCACCGGGGAGCTGTTTTTT
J: TRBJ2-2
V: TRBV12-5
size: -
D: TRBD2

CDR3: CASRQGQGDVGSPLHF
DNA: TGTGCCAGCAGGCAAGGACAGGGCGATGTTGGTTCACCCCTCCACTTT
J: TRBJ1-6
V: TRBV7-9
size: -
D: TRBD1

CDR3: CASSSRHGNYGYTF
DNA: TGTGCCAGCAGCTCCCGGCATGGAAACTATGGCTACACCTTC
J: TRBJ1-2
V: TRBV11-2
size: few
D: -

CDR3: CASSLIQGSGYTF
DNA: TGTGCCAGCAGCTTAATCCAGGGATCTGGCTACACCTTC
J: TRBJ1-2
V: TRBV7-8
size: few
D: -

CDR3: CASSQGYQPQHF
DNA: TGTGCCAGCAGTCAGGGATATCAGCCCCAGCATTTT
J: TRBJ1-5
V: TRBV12-3/TRBV12-4
size: -
D: -

CDR3: CASSAEVAREQYF
DNA: TGTGCCAGCAGCGCCGAGGTTGCTAGGGAGCAGTACTTC
J: TRBJ2-7
V: TRBV7-2
size: few
D: -

CDR3: CASTPTVGTIDTQYF
DNA: TGTGCCAGCACCCCTACAGTGGGAACAATAGATACGCAGTATTTT
J: TRBJ2-3
V: TRBV25-1
size: -
D: -

CDR3: CASSLGGPHEQFF
DNA: TGTGCCAGCAGTTTGGGGGGGCCCCATGAGCAGTTCTTC
J: TRBJ2-1
V: TRBV27
size: -
D: -

CDR3: CASSPSLWTGGGTEAFF
DNA: TGTGCCAGCAGCCCGAGTCTATGGACAGGAGGAGGTACTGAAGCTTTCTTT
J: TRBJ1-1
V: TRBV11-2
size: -
D: TRBD1

CDR3: CASSLSTRGKVTEAFF
DNA: TGCGCCAGCAGCTTGAGCACGAGAGGCAAGGTCACTGAAGCTTTCTTT
J: TRBJ1-1
V: TRBV5-1
size: -
D: -

CDR3: CASSPYEPGQGMNTEAFF
DNA: TGTGCCAGCTCACCATACGAGCCCGGACAGGGTATGAACACTGAAGCTTTCTTT
J: TRBJ1-1
V: TRBV18
size: -
D: TRBD1

CDR3: CSASKTSGYNEQFF
DNA: TGCAGTGCTAGTAAGACTAGCGGATACAATGAGCAGTTCTTC
J: TRBJ2-1
V: TRBV20-1
size: -
D: TRBD2

CDR3: CASSRTNIPWTGNGYTF
DNA: TGTGCCAGCAGCCGGACCAACATACCATGGACAGGGAACGGCTACACCTTC
J: TRBJ1-2
V: TRBV5-4
size: -
D: TRBD1

CDR3: CSAGDISEINYGYTF
DNA: TGCAGTGCTGGGGACATCTCGGAGATTAACTATGGCTACACCTTC
J: TRBJ1-2
V: TRBV20-1
size: -
D: -

CDR3: CSVQTSGRYEQYF
DNA: TGCAGCGTTCAAACTAGCGGGAGGTACGAGCAGTACTTC
J: TRBJ2-7
V: TRBV29-1
size: -
D: TRBD2

CDR3: CASSPSAAGGVETQYF
DNA: TGTGCCAGCAGCCCTAGTGCAGCGGGGGGCGTAGAGACCCAGTACTTC
J: TRBJ2-5
V: TRBV7-2
size: few
D: TRBD2

CDR3: CSVQGAPYNEQFF
DNA: TGCAGCGTCCAGGGAGCCCCCTACAATGAGCAGTTCTTC
J: TRBJ2-1
V: TRBV29-1
size: -
D: -

CDR3: CASSLAADNTGELFF
DNA: TGTGCCAGCAGCTTGGCGGCAGACAACACCGGGGAGCTGTTTTTT
J: TRBJ2-2
V: TRBV5-6
size: -
D: -

CDR3: CASSLFPPLRQGAGEKLFF
DNA: TGTGCCAGCAGTTTATTCCCCCCCTTGAGACAGGGGGCGGGGGAAAAACTGTTTTTT
J: TRBJ1-4
V: TRBV27
size: -
D: TRBD1

CDR3: CASGTAGGQDTQYF
DNA: TGCGCCTCCGGAACGGCGGGGGGTCAAGATACGCAGTATTTT
J: TRBJ2-3
V: TRBV5-1
size: -
D: TRBD2

CDR3: CASSLGTSTYEQYF
DNA: TGCGCCAGCAGCTTGGGGACTTCTACCTACGAGCAGTACTTC
J: TRBJ2-7
V: TRBV5-1
size: -
D: -

CDR3: CATSRDLSYEQYF
DNA: TGTGCCACCAGCAGAGACCTATCCTACGAGCAGTACTTC
J: TRBJ2-7
V: TRBV15
size: many
D: -

CDR3: CSAQGGTRNEQFF
DNA: TGCAGTGCCCAGGGGGGGACTAGAAATGAGCAGTTCTTC
J: TRBJ2-1
V: TRBV20-1
size: few
D: -

CDR3: CASSSGTSGLSYEQYF
DNA: TGTGCCAGCAGCTCCGGAACTAGCGGCCTCTCCTACGAGCAGTACTTC
J: TRBJ2-7
V: TRBV7-9
size: -
D: TRBD2

CDR3: CASSSEAGLSYEQYF
DNA: TGTGCCAGCAGCTCCGAAGCGGGCCTCTCCTACGAGCAGTACTTC
J: TRBJ2-7
V: TRBV11-2
size: -
D: -

CDR3: CSARDRRNTEAFF
DNA: TGCAGTGCTAGAGATCGGAGGAACACTGAAGCTTTCTTT
J: TRBJ1-1
V: TRBV20-1
size: -
D: -

CDR3: CASSLGSGSKGEQFF
DNA: TGTGCCAGCAGCTTAGGAAGCGGGAGTAAGGGTGAGCAGTTCTTC
J: TRBJ2-1
V: TRBV7-2
size: -
D: TRBD2

CDR3: CSAPSGGGAGNTIYF
DNA: TGCAGTGCCCCGAGTGGAGGGGGAGCTGGAAACACCATATATTTT
J: TRBJ1-3
V: TRBV20-1
size: -
D: -

CDR3: CSAIISGRLDTQYF
DNA: TGCAGTGCTATTATTTCAGGGCGGTTGGATACGCAGTATTTT
J: TRBJ2-3
V: TRBV20-1
size: -
D: -

CDR3: CASSVGSYSNQPQHF
DNA: TGTGCCAGCAGCGTAGGCAGCTATAGCAATCAGCCCCAGCATTTT
J: TRBJ1-5
V: TRBV9
size: -
D: -

CDR3: CSARVQGAGGNQFF
DNA: TGCAGTGCTAGAGTCCAGGGGGCGGGAGGTAATCAGTTCTTC
J: TRBJ2-1
V: TRBV20-1
size: -
D: -

CDR3: CASGLGGTAALTKNIQYF
DNA: TGTGCTAGTGGTTTGGGCGGGACAGCAGCTTTAACCAAAAACATTCAGTACTTC
J: TRBJ2-4
V: TRBV12-5
size: -
D: -

CDR3: CSATGTGGHNEQFF
DNA: TGCAGTGCGACCGGGACAGGGGGCCACAATGAGCAGTTCTTC
J: TRBJ2-1
V: TRBV20-1
size: few
D: TRBD1

CDR3: CASSFGLTQYLYEQYF
DNA: TGTGCCAGCAGCTTTGGCCTGACCCAATATCTTTACGAGCAGTACTTC
J: TRBJ2-7
V: TRBV5-5
size: -
D: -

CDR3: CASPRDRGRNEQFF
DNA: TGTGCCAGCCCCCGGGACAGGGGACGCAATGAGCAGTTCTTC
J: TRBJ2-1
V: TRBV12-3/TRBV12-4
size: few
D: TRBD1

CDR3: CATSDRQAPYGYTF
DNA: TGTGCCACCAGTGATCGACAGGCCCCCTATGGCTACACCTTC
J: TRBJ1-2
V: TRBV24-1
size: -
D: -

CDR3: CASSYTLSNRGAKNIQYF
DNA: TGTGCCAGCAGTTACACCCTTAGTAACAGGGGAGCCAAAAACATTCAGTACTTC
J: TRBJ2-4
V: TRBV6-5
size: -
D: TRBD1

CDR3: CASSLRAATDTQYF
DNA: TGCGCCAGCAGCTTGAGGGCAGCCACAGATACGCAGTATTTT
J: TRBJ2-3
V: TRBV5-1
size: -
D: -

CDR3: CASSSSAGDPLRYTF
DNA: TGTGCCAGCAGCTCATCCGCTGGCGATCCCCTTCGCTACACCTTC
J: TRBJ1-2
V: TRBV7-9
size: -
D: -

CDR3: CATVPGQSSNEQFF
DNA: TGTGCCACCGTTCCGGGACAGTCCTCCAATGAGCAGTTCTTC
J: TRBJ2-1
V: TRBV10-3
size: -
D: TRBD1

CDR3: CATSDSGQGSVGYTF
DNA: TGTGCCACCAGTGATTCCGGACAGGGGAGTGTCGGCTACACCTTC
J: TRBJ1-2
V: TRBV24-1
size: -
D: TRBD1

CDR3: CASSRTGTSSYEQYF
DNA: TGTGCCAGCAGTCGGACCGGGACGAGCTCCTACGAGCAGTACTTC
J: TRBJ2-7
V: TRBV27
size: few
D: -

CDR3: CASSFGTGRAYEQYF
DNA: TGCGCCAGCAGCTTTGGGACAGGGCGAGCCTACGAGCAGTACTTC
J: TRBJ2-7
V: TRBV5-1
size: few
D: TRBD1

CDR3: CAISEPTSGRAKQRNNEQFF
DNA: TGTGCCATCAGTGAGCCGACTAGCGGGAGGGCCAAACAACGAAACAATGAGCAGTTCTTC
J: TRBJ2-1
V: TRBV10-3
size: -
D: TRBD2

CDR3: CASSPSGSTDNEQFF
DNA: TGTGCCAGCAGTCCGAGCGGGAGCACCGACAATGAGCAGTTCTTC
J: TRBJ2-1
V: TRBV12-3/TRBV12-4
size: -
D: TRBD2

CDR3: CASSLGGVQYNEQFF
DNA: TGCGCCAGCAGCTTGGGGGGAGTTCAGTACAATGAGCAGTTCTTC
J: TRBJ2-1
V: TRBV5-1
size: -
D: -

CDR3: CSASAVDAYEQYF
DNA: TGCAGTGCTAGCGCGGTAGACGCCTACGAGCAGTACTTC
J: TRBJ2-7
V: TRBV20-1
size: -
D: -

CDR3: CASSSGTSGIGLTQYF
DNA: TGTGCCAGCAGTTCCGGGACTAGCGGGATTGGGTTGACCCAGTACTTC
J: TRBJ2-5
V: TRBV12-3/TRBV12-4
size: -
D: TRBD2

CDR3: CSATPTGGLNTQYF
DNA: TGCAGTGCTACCCCGACAGGGGGCTTGAATACGCAGTATTTT
J: TRBJ2-3
V: TRBV20-1
size: -
D: TRBD1

CDR3: CASTQGGSSTDTQYF
DNA: TGTGCCAGCACCCAAGGGGGTTCGAGCACAGATACGCAGTATTTT
J: TRBJ2-3
V: TRBV6-2/TRBV6-3
size: few
D: -

CDR3: CASSYKLAGGTDTQYF
DNA: TGTGCCAGCAGTTACAAACTAGCGGGGGGGACAGATACGCAGTATTTT
J: TRBJ2-3
V: TRBV6-5
size: few
D: TRBD2

CDR3: CASSLGGAGRRSSYEQYF
DNA: TGTGCCAGCAGCTTAGGGGGAGCGGGGCGGCGGAGCTCCTACGAGCAGTACTTC
J: TRBJ2-7
V: TRBV7-2
size: -
D: TRBD2

CDR3: CASSEIPGYEQYF
DNA: TGTGCCAGCAGTGAAATACCAGGCTACGAGCAGTACTTC
J: TRBJ2-7
V: TRBV25-1
size: -
D: -

CDR3: CATSRDRGEGYTF
DNA: TGTGCCACCAGCCGCGACAGGGGTGAAGGCTACACCTTC
J: TRBJ1-2
V: TRBV24-1
size: -
D: TRBD1

CDR3: CASCRAGGPPDTQYF
DNA: TGTGCCAGCTGCAGAGCGGGAGGGCCCCCAGATACGCAGTATTTT
J: TRBJ2-3
V: TRBV12-3/TRBV12-4
size: -
D: TRBD2

CDR3: CAISVGGALYNEQFF
DNA: TGTGCCATCAGCGTTGGCGGGGCTCTTTACAATGAGCAGTTCTTC
J: TRBJ2-1
V: TRBV10-3
size: -
D: -

CDR3: CASSPGQGSEQYF
DNA: TGTGCCAGCAGTCCTGGACAGGGATCCGAGCAGTACTTC
J: TRBJ2-7
V: TRBV12-3/TRBV12-4
size: -
D: TRBD1